A selection of T cell receptor beta chains follows, all from one sample in a study of cytomegalovirus exposure and HLA in healthy donors. TCRdb's copy holds only in-frame clones and misses some; the assay was immunoSEQ multiplex PCR. This repertoire shows about 83,000 clones, about 77% found once; its top ten account for roughly 4.2%. The specimen sequenced was PBMCs. Receptors originate from a man in his fifties or sixties in good health and CMV-seronegative. Each CDR3 is given with its conserved first and last residue. A D gene is named only where the DNA matches it firmly. Clone size is given for some rows only: seen once, a few or many times, or a class if the clone is expanded.

TRBV7-3	NA	TRBJ2-1	NA	CASSLAGTFNEQFF	TGTGCCAGCAGCTTAGCGGGAACTTTCAATGAGCAGTTCTTC
TRBV10-3	NA	TRBJ2-7	NA	CATSSDEDEQYF	TGTGCCACCTCGTCGGATGAGGACGAGCAGTACTTC
TRBV27	NA	TRBJ2-7	TRBD1	CASSPGQGRASYEQYF	TGTGCCAGCAGTCCAGGACAGGGTCGGGCCTCCTACGAGCAGTACTTC
TRBV15	few	TRBJ1-2	TRBD1	CATSVRTGQGYTF	TGTGCCACCAGCGTCAGGACAGGGCAGGGCTACACCTTC
TRBV5-1	NA	TRBJ2-3	NA	CASSTQGTDTQYF	TGCGCCAGCAGTACTCAGGGCACAGATACGCAGTATTTT
TRBV7-2	NA	TRBJ1-1	TRBD1	CASSLNTGGVGEAFF	TGTGCCAGCAGCTTAAATACAGGGGGCGTGGGTGAAGCTTTCTTT
TRBV19	once	TRBJ2-5	NA	CASSTPGLQETQYF	TGTGCCAGTAGTACCCCCGGGTTACAAGAGACCCAGTACTTC
TRBV11-2	NA	TRBJ1-3	NA	CASSLALLGGRGNTIYF	TGTGCCAGCAGCTTAGCCCTTTTGGGAGGAAGGGGAAACACCATATATTTT
TRBV6-1	NA	TRBJ2-7	TRBD2	CASSEVGGAYEQYF	TGTGCCAGCAGTGAAGTTGGGGGGGCCTACGAGCAGTACTTC
TRBV7-9	few	TRBJ1-5	NA	CATGGSQPQHF	TGTGCCACGGGGGGAAGTCAGCCCCAGCATTTT
TRBV7-9	NA	TRBJ1-6	TRBD1	CASSLLSGGLHF	TGTGCCAGCAGCTTACTCTCAGGGGGGCTCCACTTT
TRBV7-7	NA	TRBJ1-4	NA	CADVLGEKLFF	TGTGCTGATGTACTAGGGGAAAAACTGTTTTTT
TRBV9	few	TRBJ1-2	NA	CASSATGGVDGYTF	TGTGCCAGCAGCGCCACCGGAGGGGTTGATGGCTACACCTTC
TRBV29-1	NA	TRBJ1-2	NA	CSVEDRNYGYTF	TGCAGCGTTGAAGACAGGAACTATGGCTACACCTTC
TRBV30	NA	TRBJ1-5	NA	CAWSVRSGGRQPQHF	TGTGCCTGGAGTGTACGGTCCGGGGGTCGTCAGCCCCAGCATTTT
TRBV7-8	NA	TRBJ1-6	NA	CASSTPPGPESPLHF	TGTGCCAGCAGCACCCCCCCAGGGCCCGAGTCACCCCTCCACTTT
TRBV4-1	NA	TRBJ2-7	TRBD1	CASSPDRGTYEQYF	TGCGCCAGCAGCCCGGACAGGGGAACCTACGAGCAGTACTTC
TRBV9	few	TRBJ2-1	TRBD1	CASSATSGGGVQFF	TGTGCCAGCAGCGCGACCTCAGGGGGCGGCGTGCAGTTCTTC
TRBV7-2	NA	TRBJ2-3	TRBD2	CASSKLAGAGYTQYF	TGTGCCAGCAGCAAACTAGCGGGGGCCGGGTATACGCAGTATTTT
TRBV2	NA	TRBJ2-3	NA	CASRRTGTDTQYF	TGTGCCAGCAGAAGGACAGGCACAGATACGCAGTATTTT
TRBV10-3	NA	TRBJ2-7	TRBD1	CAISEGGTGRYEQYF	TGTGCCATCAGTGAGGGTGGGACAGGGAGGTACGAGCAGTACTTC
TRBV11-2	NA	TRBJ2-7	TRBD2	CASSLALSGGAPYEQYF	TGTGCCAGCAGCTTAGCTCTGAGCGGGGGGGCCCCCTACGAGCAGTACTTC
TRBV5-1	NA	TRBJ2-3	TRBD2	CASSLRSSGEVDTQYF	TGCGCCAGCAGCTTGCGGTCTAGCGGGGAGGTAGATACGCAGTATTTT
TRBV2	few	TRBJ1-1	NA	CASAGRPMNTEAFF	TGTGCCAGCGCGGGACGGCCGATGAACACTGAAGCTTTCTTT
TRBV6-4	NA	TRBJ1-5	NA	CAITKGVGNQPQHF	TGTGCCATCACGAAGGGGGTTGGCAATCAGCCCCAGCATTTT
TRBV7-9	few	TRBJ1-2	NA	CASSLESLDNYGYTF	TGTGCCAGCAGCTTAGAGAGTTTAGATAACTATGGCTACACCTTC
TRBV11-3	NA	TRBJ2-6	NA	CASSSGHLSSGANVLTF	TGTGCCAGCAGCTCGGGACACCTATCCTCTGGGGCCAACGTCCTGACTTTC
TRBV7-9	NA	TRBJ1-1	NA	CSSSLQLFNTEAFF	TGTTCCAGCAGCTTACAGTTGTTTAACACTGAAGCTTTCTTT
TRBV19	few	TRBJ1-1	TRBD1	CASSMRQGMGLGVTEAFF	TGTGCCAGTAGTATGAGACAGGGAATGGGACTCGGAGTCACTGAAGCTTTCTTT
TRBV7-3	NA	TRBJ2-5	NA	CASSLLPGPQETQYF	TGTGCCAGCAGCCTCCTCCCAGGCCCCCAAGAGACCCAGTACTTC
TRBV7-9	NA	TRBJ2-1	TRBD2	CSSSHWTSRDNEQFF	TGTTCCAGCAGCCACTGGACTAGCAGGGACAATGAGCAGTTCTTC
TRBV10-1	NA	TRBJ2-3	NA	CAPVGFRDTQYF	TGCGCCCCCGTCGGTTTCAGGGATACGCAGTATTTT
TRBV5-1	medium-sized	TRBJ2-6	TRBD1	CASSLMGQGINSGANVLTF	TGCGCCAGCAGCTTGATGGGACAGGGGATTAACTCTGGGGCCAACGTCCTGACTTTC
TRBV19	NA	TRBJ1-1	TRBD1	CASSLQGAMNTEAFF	TGTGCCAGTAGTCTACAGGGGGCTATGAACACTGAAGCTTTCTTT
TRBV9	once	TRBJ1-3	NA	CASSPGLSSGNTIYF	TGTGCCAGCAGCCCGGGACTGAGCTCTGGAAACACCATATATTTT
TRBV2	NA	TRBJ2-1	TRBD2	CAIPSGGLGNEQFF	TGTGCCATTCCAAGCGGGGGGCTGGGCAATGAGCAGTTCTTC
TRBV5-8	NA	TRBJ1-1	NA	CASSLQSGYTEAFF	TGTGCCAGCAGCCTACAGTCGGGATACACTGAAGCTTTCTTT
TRBV27	NA	TRBJ2-6	NA	CASSLVSGGSGANVLTF	TGTGCCAGCAGTTTAGTTTCCGGAGGCTCTGGGGCCAACGTCCTGACTTTC
TRBV11-2	NA	TRBJ2-5	TRBD2	CASSSRLAGGPGETQYF	TGTGCCAGCAGCTCTCGACTAGCGGGGGGGCCTGGAGAGACCCAGTACTTC
TRBV6-5	few	TRBJ1-4	TRBD1	CASSRGQGTGKLFF	TGTGCCAGCAGCAGGGGACAGGGTACCGGAAAACTGTTTTTT
TRBV29-1	few	TRBJ1-1	NA	CSATGDVNTEAFF	TGCAGCGCGACAGGAGACGTGAACACTGAAGCTTTCTTT
TRBV10-3	NA	TRBJ1-2	NA	CAIRGTGLNYGYTF	TGTGCCATCAGGGGGACGGGACTTAACTATGGCTACACCTTC
TRBV7-9	NA	TRBJ1-2	NA	CSSSLEQRGYTF	TGTTCCAGCAGCTTAGAGCAGCGTGGCTACACCTTC
TRBV6-1	many	TRBJ1-5	NA	CATRGQGYQPQHF	TGTGCCACCAGGGGTCAGGGCTATCAGCCCCAGCATTTT
TRBV5-3	NA	TRBJ2-5	NA	CARSPTLGGETQYF	TGTGCCAGAAGCCCAACACTGGGGGGAGAGACCCAGTACTTC